The 27 T cell receptor beta chains below were found in one sample sequenced in a study of T-cell reconstitution after alpha-beta-depleted transplantation in children. Researchers prepared the TCRbeta library using unique molecular identifiers, the study reports. TCRdb re-analysed the PCR reads in MiXCR, keeping a single row per CDR3 protein. The data hold about 200,000 distinct CDR3 sequences, with 5.5% to 7% observed a single time. The specimen comprised PBMCs, sampled before TCRalphabeta/CD19-depleted stem cell transplant. The origin of the receptors is a boy aged 2-9 years with acute lymphoblastic leukemia, due to receive a stem cell transplant.

This clonotype has a handful of counts. The rearrangement uses TRBV6-1 and TRBJ2-5; D gene unclear. Trimming left V 1 base short and J 7 bases short, with 16 bases between. In germline, CDR1 is MNHNS, CDR2 SASEGT. CDR3 size: 15 residues. CDR3 coding DNA: TGTGCCAGCAGTGAAGGTGGCATCGGTTTAGGGACCCAGTACTTC. Its protein is CASSEGGIGLGTQYF.

In its sample, this clonotype was seen many times. The chain is built from TRBV7-9 and TRBJ2-7; 7 nucleotides line up with TRBD2. Germline CDR1 reads SEHNR; CDR2 reads FQNEAQ (reference sequence). CDR3 length: 14 amino acids. V lost 1 base and J lost 3; bases outside the gene matches: 3. CDR3 sequence reads: CASSLDGGFYEQYF. The CDR3 DNA sequence: TGTGCCAGCAGCTTAGACGGGGGGTTCTACGAGCAGTACTTC.

The CDR3 DNA reads as TGTGCCAGCAGCATCGAAGTTAGCCGCACAGATACGCAGTATTTT. This codes for CASSIEVSRTDTQYF. This sequence joins TRBV11-2 and TRBJ2-3; D uncertain. V was clipped by 5 bases and J by 1 base, with 13 bases between them. Germline V gene lookup returns CDR1 SGHAT and CDR2 FQNNGV. This CDR3 has 15 amino acids.

This clonotype was seen a handful of times. The rearrangement links TRBV27 to TRBJ2-7; 11 positions agree with TRBD1. V gave up 3 bases and J gave up 7 bases; unmatched junction bases: 8. This CDR3 is built from 15 residues. The germline CDR1 and CDR2 sequences are MNHEY and SMNVEV (reference sequence). The CDR3 reads CASSFSGTGGIEQYF. CDR3 coding DNA: TGTGCCAGCAGTTTTAGCGGGACAGGGGGAATTGAGCAGTACTTC.

This clonotype has a handful of counts. This rearrangement joins TRBV5-1 to TRBJ2-1; 9 bases are a match to TRBD2. Trimming removed 0 bases from V and 5 bases from J; junction bases left unmatched: 3. The CDR3 is made up of 15 amino acids. Germline lookup yields CDR1 SGHRS and CDR2 YFSETQ. This CDR3 reads CASSLAGTSHNEQFF. The CDR3 DNA is TGCGCCAGCAGCTTGGCCGGGACTAGCCACAATGAGCAGTTCTTC.

This clonotype appeared a few times. The V gene is TRBV12-3 or TRBV12-4, the J gene TRBJ1-2, with 7 bases lining up with TRBD1. CDR3 length: 13 amino acids. This chain's CDR3 is CASLRGAIYGYTF. CDR3 DNA sequence: TGTGCGAGCCTCAGGGGGGCCATATATGGCTACACCTTC.

This clonotype was counted ten times or more. One junction end disagrees with the germline gene, perhaps due to a read error. The chain is built from TRBV28 and TRBJ2-3, with 12 bases aligning to TRBD2. This CDR3 has 13 residues. In germline, CDR1 is MDHEN, CDR2 SYDVKM. The CDR3: CASRKTSGGSQYF. The DNA for the CDR3 is TGTGCCAGCAGGAAAACTAGCGGGGGGTCACAATACTTT.

This clonotype was recorded only once. The V call is TRBV12-3 or TRBV12-4, the J call TRBJ2-7; 10 nucleotides line up with TRBD2. V was clipped by 0 bases and J by 7 bases; unmatched bases: 0. This CDR3 has 13 residues. CDR3 in DNA: TGTGCCAGCAGTTTAGCTAGCGGGAGGGAGCAGTACTTC. Encoded protein: CASSLASGREQYF.

This clonotype was counted ten times or more. CDR3 DNA: TGTGCCAGCAGTACCACGTTTTTAGCGGGGAAAGACAATGAGCAGTTCTTC. Translated, it gives CASSTTFLAGKDNEQFF. J is TRBJ2-1 and V is TRBV6-2 or TRBV6-3; 8 nucleotides match TRBD2. J gave up 5 bases and V 5 bases, and 14 bases lay outside the gene matches. Germline V CDR1 and CDR2: MNHEY, SVGEGT. This CDR3 has 17 residues.

The V and J genes are TRBV7-8 and TRBJ1-6; D perhaps matches TRBD1 (5 bases). CDR3 length: 15 residues. The germline V and J ends were trimmed by 4 bases and 5 bases, with 12 bases remaining between them. Germline CDR1 reads SGHVS; CDR2 reads FQNEAQ. The CDR3 nucleotides are TGTGCCAGCAGCTCCACAGGCCCGAATAATTCACCCCTCCACTTT. Translating it yields CASSSTGPNNSPLHF.

This clonotype was seen a handful of times. The V gene is TRBV28, the J gene TRBJ2-3; D possibly corresponds to TRBD2 (5 bases). V was pared by 3 bases and J by 2 bases, with 15 bases between. The CDR3 loop spans 16 amino acids. Germline V gene sequence: CDR1 MDHEN, CDR2 SYDVKM. The CDR3 region has the DNA TGTGCCAGCAGTTTCCGGGGTCTCAGGACCACAGATACGCAGTATTTT. As protein: CASSFRGLRTTDTQYF.

This clonotype came up many times. The chain carries TRBV7-9 and TRBJ2-3; a weak D match, TRBD2 (5 bases). V gave up 4 bases and J gave up 9 bases, with 14 bases separating them. This CDR3 has 13 amino acids. CDR1 is SEHNR, CDR2 FQNEAQ, per germline (reference sequence). DNA for the CDR3: TGTGCCAGCAGCTCGCTGAGGAGGCCCACGCAGTATTTT. As protein: CASSSLRRPTQYF.

This clonotype was counted many times. The chain carries TRBV10-3 and TRBJ2-7; unclear D gene. This CDR3 is 13 amino acids long. Trimming removed 0 bases at V and 6 bases at J, with 9 bases between. Germline loops: CDR1 ENHRY, CDR2 SYGVKD. The CDR3 loop reads CAISESEGLEQYF. CDR3 nucleotides: TGTGCCATCAGTGAGTCAGAAGGGCTCGAGCAGTACTTC.

The V and J genes are TRBV12-5 and TRBJ2-6; TRBD2 agrees at 8 bases. Germline-derived CDR1 and CDR2 are LGHNT and FRNRAP. The CDR3 is made up of 19 amino acids. The CDR3 bases are TGTGCCAGCTGTTTGGGAACAGGACTAGCCTGGTCTGGGGCCAACGTCCTGACTTTC. It yields the protein CASCLGTGLAWSGANVLTF.

This clonotype was found many times. The rearrangement links TRBV7-9 to TRBJ1-6; a possible D gene is TRBD1 (6 bases). The V gene's germline CDR1 is SEHNR and CDR2 FQNEAQ (reference sequence). Trimming removed 1 base at V and 6 bases at J, with 13 bases between. This CDR3 has 16 amino acids. The CDR3 DNA reads as TGTGCCAGCAGCTTAGTAGGGGCAGGGGTTAATTCACCCCTCCACTTT. Protein: CASSLVGAGVNSPLHF.

This clonotype was recorded at least ten times. V usage is TRBV12-3 or TRBV12-4 and J usage is TRBJ1-2; D uncertain. The CDR3 runs to 11 residues. V was pared by 4 bases and J by 7 bases, with 7 bases between. The CDR3 coding sequence is TGTGCCAGCAGTTCCCGTAGTGGCTACACCTTC. This translates into CASSSRSGYTF.

This clonotype was recorded at least ten times. The V gene is TRBV28, the J gene TRBJ2-1; 7 bases agree with TRBD2. Germline V gene lookup returns CDR1 MDHEN and CDR2 SYDVKM. J gave up 13 bases and V 3 bases, and 9 bases lay outside the gene matches. The CDR3 has 13 residues. CDR3 coding DNA: TGTGCCAGCAGTTTCTTGGGGGGGACTATCCAGTTCTTC. It codes for CASSFLGGTIQFF.

The sample holds many counts of this clonotype. The chain employs TRBV6-5 and TRBJ1-1, with 9 nucleotides matching TRBD1. This CDR3 has 11 amino acids. CDR1 and CDR2 (germline): MNHEY, SVGAGI. The V and J ends lost 8 bases and 11 bases, in that order; junction bases with no gene match: 6. Written as DNA, the CDR3 is TGTGCCAGCGGACCGGGACAGGGTGCTTTCTTT. The encoded protein is CASGPGQGAFF.

This clonotype was detected ten times or more. The genes are TRBV28 and TRBJ2-5, with a tentative D call TRBD2 (7 bases). Germline CDR1 MDHEN, CDR2 SYDVKM. This CDR3 comprises 16 residues. Deletions cut 9 bases from V and 2 bases from J, with 22 bases between. CDR3 in DNA: TGTGCCAGTAGACAGATCGGGGGGCCGGGGCAAGAGACCCAGTACTTC. It specifies CASRQIGGPGQETQYF.

The gene calls are TRBV18 and TRBJ1-1; 8 bases map to TRBD1. Losses at the gene ends were 5 bases for V and 0 bases for J; bases not matched to a gene: 5. CDR3 length: 15 residues. Germline CDR1 reads KGHSH; CDR2 reads LQKENI. CDR3 region: CASSLDRGMNTEAFF. The CDR3 DNA follows: TGTGCCAGCTCATTAGACAGGGGAATGAACACTGAAGCTTTCTTT.

This clonotype was detected many times. The J gene is TRBJ2-1, the V gene TRBV12-3 or TRBV12-4, with 10 bases matching TRBD2. CDR3 size: 14 residues. Losses at the gene ends were 3 bases for V and 6 bases for J; bases not matched to a gene: 2. The CDR3 reads CASSFSSGGNEQFF. In nucleotides, the CDR3 is TGTGCCAGCAGTTTCTCTAGCGGGGGCAATGAGCAGTTCTTC.

There are many counts of this clonotype. The chain joins TRBV10-2 to TRBJ2-7, with D possibly matching TRBD2 (6 bases). V lost 4 bases and J lost 3, with 10 bases in between. CDR1 is WSHSY and CDR2 is SAAADI in the germline V gene. This CDR3 is built from 13 residues. The CDR3, as DNA: TGCGCCAGCAGTGCGCTAGCGAGCTACGAGCAGTACTTC. It yields the protein CASSALASYEQYF.

In its sample, this clonotype was seen many times. The chain joins TRBV5-1 to TRBJ1-5; D remains ambiguous. The germline CDR1 and CDR2 sequences are SGHRS and YFSETQ. CDR3 length: 15 residues. V was shortened by 2 bases and J by 0 bases, with 9 bases between the two germline ends. CDR3: CASSLDDPSNQPQHF. CDR3 sequence (DNA): TGCGCCAGCAGCTTAGACGACCCTAGCAATCAGCCCCAGCATTTT.

This sequence joins TRBV28 and TRBJ2-5; 9 bases line up with TRBD2. With V trimmed by 7 bases and J by 5 bases, 5 bases remained unmatched. From germline, CDR1 is MDHEN and CDR2 SYDVKM. This CDR3 comprises 13 residues. The CDR3 region has the DNA TGTGCCAGCACCCAGCGGGGGGTGGAGACCCAGTACTTC. Translating gives CASTQRGVETQYF.

This rearrangement joins TRBV7-9 to TRBJ2-5; D remains ambiguous. V gave up 6 bases and J gave up 5 bases, with 13 bases separating them. The CDR3 runs to 13 residues. Germline V gene sequence: CDR1 SEHNR, CDR2 FQNEAQ (reference sequence). CDR3 nucleotides: TGTGCCAGCAGGCCTAGTGGTGGGGAGACCCAGTACTTC. Translation: CASRPSGGETQYF.

The table lists this clonotype with a few counts. The V call is TRBV7-2, the J call TRBJ2-7; D is tentatively TRBD1 or TRBD2 (6 bases each). The CDR3 length is 15 residues. V was pared by 1 base and J by 6 bases, with 16 bases between. Germline values: CDR1 SGHTA, CDR2 FQGNSA. CDR3 coding DNA: TGTGCCAGCAGCTTAGGGGGGGCCGCGCGATCCGAGCAGTACTTC. Amino acids: CASSLGGAARSEQYF.

This clonotype occurred many times. The V and J genes are TRBV28 and TRBJ1-1, with D perhaps matching TRBD1 (5 bases). Germline V gives CDR1 MDHEN, CDR2 SYDVKM. Trimming removed 4 bases at V and 5 bases at J, with 14 bases between. CDR3 length: 14 residues. The CDR3 DNA sequence: TGTGCCAGCAGTTCGGGGGGACTGAGGACTGAAGCTTTCTTT. Residues: CASSSGGLRTEAFF. The full variable domain, its missing parts supplied by reference TRBV28 and TRBJ1-1, is DVKVTQSSRYLVKRTGEKVFLECVQDMDHENMFWYRQDPGLGLRLIYFSYDVKMKEKGDIPEGYSVSREKKERFSLILESASTNQTSMYLCASSSGGLRTEAFFGQGTRLTVV.